This T cell receptor (beta chain) appears in the sequencing data of a study of shared clonotypes between healthy human individuals. Whole-study results and caveats: As a rule, naive subsets had a larger estimated richness than memory subsets.

CDR3 length: 17 residues. Trimming took off 3 bases at V and 3 bases at J, with 21 bases between the two ends. Looked up from germline, CDR1 is SEHNR and CDR2 is FQNEAQ (reference sequence). Regarding this clone: Its antigen is currently unknown.

Assay used: immunoSEQ multiplex PCR; TCRdb lists only in-frame clones, some missing. The sample has 1,500,000 or so clones, about 98.5% seen once. Sequenced: naive CD4+ T cells sorted from blood. Specified subset: CD45RA+ positively selected. The sequence was obtained from a man aged 30 to 39 in good health. V usage is TRBV7-9 and J usage is TRBJ2-7, with a tentative D call TRBD2 (6 bases). CDR3 in DNA: TGTGCCAGCAGCTTCCGGGGAGGAGGTCTTTTCAGCTACGAGCAGTACTTC. Translated: CASSFRGGGLFSYEQYF.